Listed below are T cell receptor beta chains from one sample, sequenced in a study of cytomegalovirus exposure and HLA in healthy donors. Libraries were prepared by immunoSEQ multiplex PCR; TCRdb keeps only in-frame clonotypes and omits some of them. The sample contains about 240,000 clones, about 81% of which appear only once. The sequenced sample consisted of PBMCs. All receptors come from a woman aged 55-69 years in good health and CMV-seropositive. Both conserved end residues are part of each CDR3. Each record gives: clone size, J gene, V gene, D gene, CDR3 protein, CDR3 DNA. A D gene is named only where the DNA matches it firmly. Only part of the rows carry a size: once, few, many, or a class if the clone is expanded.

clone size: -
J gene: TRBJ1-1
V gene: TRBV18
D gene: -
CDR3 protein: CASSTRGRLPEAFF
CDR3 DNA: TGTGCCAGCTCGACCAGGGGCAGGCTTCCTGAAGCTTTCTTT

clone size: -
J gene: TRBJ2-5
V gene: TRBV30
D gene: -
CDR3 protein: CAWRGGSETQYF
CDR3 DNA: TGTGCCTGGAGGGGCGGGTCAGAGACCCAGTACTTC

clone size: -
J gene: TRBJ2-7
V gene: TRBV14
D gene: -
CDR3 protein: CASSPRGIYEQYF
CDR3 DNA: TGTGCCAGCAGCCCCCGGGGTATCTACGAGCAGTACTTC

clone size: -
J gene: TRBJ1-4
V gene: TRBV2
D gene: TRBD1
CDR3 protein: CASSGGTATNEKLFF
CDR3 DNA: TGTGCCAGCAGTGGAGGGACAGCAACTAATGAAAAACTGTTTTTT

clone size: -
J gene: TRBJ2-1
V gene: TRBV30
D gene: TRBD2
CDR3 protein: CAWSRPGEGPNEQFF
CDR3 DNA: TGTGCCTGGAGCCGTCCCGGGGAGGGCCCCAATGAGCAGTTCTTC

clone size: -
J gene: TRBJ2-7
V gene: TRBV4-1
D gene: TRBD2
CDR3 protein: CASSLRGSGRADYEQYF
CDR3 DNA: TGCGCCAGCAGCCTAAGGGGTAGCGGGAGGGCGGACTACGAGCAGTACTTC

clone size: -
J gene: TRBJ1-2
V gene: TRBV19
D gene: -
CDR3 protein: CASSIPQYGYTF
CDR3 DNA: TGTGCCAGTAGTATACCACAGTATGGCTACACCTTC

clone size: -
J gene: TRBJ2-3
V gene: TRBV5-1
D gene: TRBD2
CDR3 protein: CASSFLAVSTDTQYF
CDR3 DNA: TGCGCCAGCAGCTTTCTAGCGGTTAGCACAGATACGCAGTATTTT

clone size: -
J gene: TRBJ1-5
V gene: TRBV7-9
D gene: -
CDR3 protein: CASSSGGMGNQPQHF
CDR3 DNA: TGTGCCAGCAGCTCAGGCGGGATGGGCAATCAGCCCCAGCATTTT

clone size: few
J gene: TRBJ2-7
V gene: TRBV6-1
D gene: -
CDR3 protein: CASKATGSYEQYF
CDR3 DNA: TGTGCCAGCAAGGCGACAGGCTCCTACGAGCAGTACTTC

clone size: -
J gene: TRBJ2-3
V gene: TRBV19
D gene: TRBD2
CDR3 protein: CASSALGWEGPKTTDTQYF
CDR3 DNA: TGTGCCAGTAGTGCCCTGGGATGGGAGGGACCCAAGACCACAGATACGCAGTATTTT

clone size: -
J gene: TRBJ2-5
V gene: TRBV19
D gene: -
CDR3 protein: CASSSYGLKETQYF
CDR3 DNA: TGTGCCAGTAGCTCCTACGGACTCAAAGAGACCCAGTACTTC

clone size: -
J gene: TRBJ1-1
V gene: TRBV7-3
D gene: TRBD1
CDR3 protein: CASSSSPQGRRAFF
CDR3 DNA: TGTGCCAGCAGCTCCTCACCACAGGGGCGAAGAGCTTTCTTT

clone size: -
J gene: TRBJ2-7
V gene: TRBV7-9
D gene: -
CDR3 protein: CASSPTDLYEQYF
CDR3 DNA: TGTGCCAGCAGCCCCACAGACCTCTACGAGCAGTACTTC

clone size: -
J gene: TRBJ2-6
V gene: TRBV10-2
D gene: -
CDR3 protein: CASSPSSGANVLTF
CDR3 DNA: TGCGCCAGCAGTCCGAGCTCTGGGGCCAACGTCCTGACTTTC

clone size: few
J gene: TRBJ1-1
V gene: TRBV4-1
D gene: -
CDR3 protein: CASSQATPLVEAFF
CDR3 DNA: TGCGCCAGCAGCCAAGCGACTCCACTCGTTGAAGCTTTCTTT

clone size: -
J gene: TRBJ2-3
V gene: TRBV2
D gene: TRBD2
CDR3 protein: CASSQLAGADTQYF
CDR3 DNA: TGTGCCAGCAGTCAACTAGCGGGGGCAGATACGCAGTATTTT

clone size: -
J gene: TRBJ1-1
V gene: TRBV5-1
D gene: -
CDR3 protein: CASSLREGTEAFF
CDR3 DNA: TGCGCCAGCAGCTTGCGGGAGGGCACTGAAGCTTTCTTT

clone size: -
J gene: TRBJ1-3
V gene: TRBV5-1
D gene: TRBD1
CDR3 protein: CASSLTGGSGNTIYF
CDR3 DNA: TGCGCCAGCAGCTTAACAGGGGGCTCTGGAAACACCATATATTTT

clone size: -
J gene: TRBJ2-2
V gene: TRBV5-1
D gene: TRBD2
CDR3 protein: CASRLASTLNTGELFF
CDR3 DNA: TGCGCCAGCAGACTAGCGAGCACACTCAACACCGGGGAGCTGTTTTTT